This TCR beta chain emerged from a study of shared clonotypes between healthy human individuals. This clone was observed a handful of times. There are 13 residues in the CDR3. CDR1 and CDR2 from the germline V gene are GTSNPN and SVGIG (reference sequence). Deletions cut 5 bases from V and 4 bases from J, with 14 bases between. A CD45RA-negative memory subset and a CD45RA+ naive subset were separated from the CD4+ cells. The method was immunoSEQ multiplex PCR; TCRdb's version includes in-frame clones alone and lacks a portion of them. The table records more than 2,000,000 clones, over 85% of them present only once.

Material for sequencing was naive CD4+ T cells sorted from blood. Subset meaning: CD45RA+ positively selected. The sequence derives from a young man in good health. The V and J genes are TRBV30 and TRBJ1-1; no reliable D call. The DNA of the CDR3 is TGTGCCTGGGCTGATGGTCGGCGCACTGAAGCTTTCTTT. Translation: CAWADGRRTEAFF. The whole variable domain, filled in from reference TRBV30 and TRBJ1-1, reads SQTIHQWPATLVQPVGSPLSLECTVEGTSNPNLYWYRQAAGRGLQLLFYSVGIGQISSEVPQNLSASRPQDRQFILSSKKLLLSDSGFYLCAWADGRRTEAFFGQGTRLTVV.